This is a list of T cell receptor beta chains from one sample in a study of blood T cell repertoires in COVID-19. Here immunoSEQ multiplex PCR was the method, and the copy in TCRdb shows in-frame clones only, minus some. The sample yields about 300,000 clones, about 85% seen once. Sequenced sample: PBMCs or T cells enriched from blood (not recorded which). Receptors originate from a woman in her 30s who had recovered from COVID-19. Each CDR3 is given with its conserved first and last residue. Each record gives: V gene, CDR3 protein.

TRBV19 | CASSYSGNTIYF
TRBV24-1 | CATSDRGFYTF
TRBV9 | CASSVDPGANYGYTF
TRBV10-3 | CAISGTGVSPLHF
TRBV7-9 | CASSFSSIRGNSNQPQHF
TRBV25-1 | CASSDPGHREETQYF
TRBV30 | CAWSDLVERTYEQFF
TRBV3-1/TRBV3-2 | CASSRQFGVPDTQYF
TRBV4-2 | CASSQAGGLETQYF
TRBV27 | CASSPGGDYGYTF
TRBV6-6 | CAGSTERGSYNEQFF
TRBV16 | CASSRGDRGIDTEAFF
TRBV27 | CASFGQGVYGYTF
TRBV30 | CAWSDLNPRQGKRGTDTQYF
TRBV6-5 | CASTPTRGREKLFF
TRBV4-3 | CASSQAGHHNTGELFF
TRBV19 | CASSTAGTVNTEAFF
TRBV6-6 | CASSQTGTGVSGANVLTF
TRBV30 | CAWSLTGADTQYF
TRBV30 | CAWSRGQRSGETQYF
TRBV7-3 | CASSLTGEGSTEAFF
TRBV7-9 | CASSFQGANYGYTF
TRBV5-1 | CASSLDTQGAGYEQYF
TRBV5-8 | CASSLGARTSRTDTQYF